A selection of T cell receptor beta chains follows, all from one sample in a study of blood T cell repertoires in COVID-19. Assay: immunoSEQ multiplex PCR; the TCRdb copy retains only in-frame clones and omits some. The table includes about 220,000 clones, 84% detected once. Sequencing input: peripheral blood. Source of these receptors: a man aged 30 to 39 with active or convalescent COVID-19. Both conserved end residues are part of each CDR3. D genes are given only for firm matches. Clone sizes are given selectively: once, few, many, or a class where the clone is expanded.

j_gene: TRBJ2-7; abundance: .; d_gene: .; v_gene: TRBV15; CDR3nt: TGTGCCACCAGCCCGAACAGGGTTGGCGTGAACGAGCAGTACTTC; CDR3aa: CATSPNRVGVNEQYF
j_gene: TRBJ2-7; abundance: .; d_gene: TRBD2; v_gene: TRBV30; CDR3nt: TGTGCCTGGAGGGGCAGACTAGCGGGAGGAGGTGAGCAGTACTTC; CDR3aa: CAWRGRLAGGGEQYF
j_gene: TRBJ1-2; abundance: .; d_gene: TRBD1; v_gene: TRBV6-5; CDR3nt: TGTGCCAGCAGTTACCCGGGACAGGGTGGCTACACCTTC; CDR3aa: CASSYPGQGGYTF
j_gene: TRBJ2-1; abundance: .; d_gene: TRBD1; v_gene: TRBV29-1; CDR3nt: TGCAGCGTTGTCGATAGGAACGGGACAGGGGTTTACAATGAGCAGTTCTTC; CDR3aa: CSVVDRNGTGVYNEQFF
j_gene: TRBJ2-3; abundance: .; d_gene: TRBD1; v_gene: TRBV4-2; CDR3nt: TGTGCCAGCAGCCAGGGACAGTACACAGATACGCAGTATTTT; CDR3aa: CASSQGQYTDTQYF
j_gene: TRBJ2-7; abundance: .; d_gene: .; v_gene: TRBV9; CDR3nt: TGTGCCAGCAGCGCCGGGGGTTTAGGGGACGAGCAGTACTTC; CDR3aa: CASSAGGLGDEQYF
j_gene: TRBJ1-5; abundance: .; d_gene: TRBD1; v_gene: TRBV7-8; CDR3nt: TGTGCCAGCAGCGTCGGCCTGGGACAGGGTGGGAATCAGCCCCAGCATTTT; CDR3aa: CASSVGLGQGGNQPQHF
j_gene: TRBJ2-7; abundance: .; d_gene: TRBD1; v_gene: TRBV29-1; CDR3nt: TGCAGCGTTAGGGACAGGGAAGAGCAGTACTTC; CDR3aa: CSVRDREEQYF
j_gene: TRBJ1-6; abundance: .; d_gene: .; v_gene: TRBV5-1; CDR3nt: TGCGCCAGCAGCTTCGGGGATGGGCCGGCACCCCTCCACTTT; CDR3aa: CASSFGDGPAPLHF
j_gene: TRBJ1-3; abundance: .; d_gene: .; v_gene: TRBV9; CDR3nt: TGTGCCAGCAGCGTAGCGGGGAACTCTGGAAACACCATATATTTT; CDR3aa: CASSVAGNSGNTIYF
j_gene: TRBJ2-2; abundance: .; d_gene: .; v_gene: TRBV3-1/TRBV3-2; CDR3nt: TGTGCCAGCAGCCCCCCCCTGACCGGGGAGCTGTTTTTT; CDR3aa: CASSPPLTGELFF
j_gene: TRBJ2-7; abundance: .; d_gene: TRBD1; v_gene: TRBV6-2/TRBV6-3; CDR3nt: TGTGCCAGCAGTTACGAGGAGACAGGGGTTTATGAGCAGTACTTC; CDR3aa: CASSYEETGVYEQYF
j_gene: TRBJ1-6; abundance: .; d_gene: TRBD1; v_gene: TRBV4-3; CDR3nt: TGCGCCAGCAGGGACGGGACAGGGGCTCCCTATAATTCACCCCTCCACTTT; CDR3aa: CASRDGTGAPYNSPLHF
j_gene: TRBJ1-1; abundance: .; d_gene: .; v_gene: TRBV6-1; CDR3nt: TGTGCCAGCAGTGAACTTAGTGAAGCTTTCTTT; CDR3aa: CASSELSEAFF
j_gene: TRBJ2-5; abundance: once; d_gene: .; v_gene: TRBV9; CDR3nt: TGTGCCAGCAGCGTCTCCGGGATGGGGACCCAGTACTTC; CDR3aa: CASSVSGMGTQYF
j_gene: TRBJ1-2; abundance: .; d_gene: TRBD1; v_gene: TRBV4-1; CDR3nt: TGCGCCAGCAGCCAAGAAGACAGGGTTGCTGGCTACACCTTC; CDR3aa: CASSQEDRVAGYTF
j_gene: TRBJ2-3; abundance: .; d_gene: .; v_gene: TRBV28; CDR3nt: TGTGCCAGCAGTTCGTTTCTTTCCACAGATACGCAGTATTTT; CDR3aa: CASSSFLSTDTQYF
j_gene: TRBJ2-5; abundance: .; d_gene: TRBD2; v_gene: TRBV11-3; CDR3nt: TGTGCCAGCAGCTCCGGGACTAGCGGGACTGCCTCTCAAGAGACCCAGTACTTC; CDR3aa: CASSSGTSGTASQETQYF
j_gene: TRBJ1-1; abundance: .; d_gene: .; v_gene: TRBV7-9; CDR3nt: TGTGCCAGCAGCTTAGCGGGGCAGGGTGGAGCTTTCTTT; CDR3aa: CASSLAGQGGAFF
j_gene: TRBJ2-4; abundance: .; d_gene: TRBD2; v_gene: TRBV12-3/TRBV12-4; CDR3nt: TGTGCCAGCAGTTGGGCCGGGGGGGGCATTCAGTACTTC; CDR3aa: CASSWAGGGIQYF
j_gene: TRBJ2-5; abundance: once; d_gene: .; v_gene: TRBV27; CDR3nt: TGTGCCAGCAGTTTGGTGCTAGCGAAACAAGAGACCCAGTACTTC; CDR3aa: CASSLVLAKQETQYF
j_gene: TRBJ2-3; abundance: once; d_gene: TRBD2; v_gene: TRBV9; CDR3nt: TGTGCCAGCAGCGGAGCGGGAACCCCCCTCGAGGCGCAGTATTTT; CDR3aa: CASSGAGTPLEAQYF
j_gene: TRBJ2-7; abundance: .; d_gene: TRBD1; v_gene: TRBV5-1; CDR3nt: TGCGCCAGCAGCCTACAGGGGGACGAGCAGTACTTC; CDR3aa: CASSLQGDEQYF
j_gene: TRBJ1-2; abundance: .; d_gene: .; v_gene: TRBV6-2/TRBV6-3; CDR3nt: TGTGCCAGCAGCTCCCCGGTCAGGGGTGGTGGCTACACCTTC; CDR3aa: CASSSPVRGGGYTF
j_gene: TRBJ2-7; abundance: .; d_gene: .; v_gene: TRBV29-1; CDR3nt: TGCAGCGTTGCGGTTCTGGACGAGCAGTACTTC; CDR3aa: CSVAVLDEQYF
j_gene: TRBJ1-2; abundance: .; d_gene: TRBD1; v_gene: TRBV6-5; CDR3nt: TGTGCCAGCAGGGGCAGGGGGACTAACTATGGCTACACCTTC; CDR3aa: CASRGRGTNYGYTF